This entry lists 18 T cell receptor beta chains sequenced from one sample in a study of T cells after yellow fever vaccination. TCRdb processed the 5' RACE reads anew with MiXCR; each CDR3 protein has one entry. The sample contains about 350,000 distinct CDR3 sequences, roughly 10% of which appear only once. This material consisted of PBMCs, taken on the day of the first yellow fever vaccination. The receptors were sampled from a man aged 18 to 35 who received the YFV17D yellow fever vaccine.

Many counts were recorded for this clonotype. The rearrangement uses TRBV4-2 and TRBJ2-1; 7 nucleotides match TRBD2. V lost 2 bases to trimming and J lost 15 bases; unmatched junction nucleotides: 10. There are 13 residues in the CDR3. Germline assignment: CDR1 LGHNA and CDR2 YNFKEQ. CDR3: CASSQLAGLSMFF. CDR3 in DNA: TGTGCCAGCAGCCAATTAGCGGGTCTGTCCATGTTCTTC.

This clonotype was found a few times. The chain employs TRBV4-3 and TRBJ2-1; TRBD2 is a possible D gene (5 bases). The CDR3 runs to 18 residues. V gave up 0 bases and J gave up 8 bases, with 23 bases separating them. Germline V gene lookup returns CDR1 LGHNA and CDR2 YSLEER. CDR3 nucleotides: TGCGCCAGCAGCCAAGAAAGCGGAGTACGGGTCGGCGGCTATGAGCAGTTCTTC. The encoded protein is CASSQESGVRVGGYEQFF.

This clonotype was detected ten times or more. The chain joins TRBV7-2 to TRBJ2-1; no reliable D call. Germline lookup yields CDR1 SGHTA and CDR2 FQGNSA. The V end lost 2 bases, the J end lost 5 bases, and 10 bases lay between the germline ends. The CDR3 consists of 14 residues. The DNA of the CDR3 is TGTGCCAGCAGCTTACTTACAGACCACAATGAGCAGTTCTTC. Translation gives CASSLLTDHNEQFF.

CDR3 nucleotides: TGTGCCAGCAGCACCCGGGACAAGTATGGCTACACCTTC. This codes for CASSTRDKYGYTF. The genes are TRBV27 and TRBJ1-2, with D tentatively TRBD1 (6 bases). CDR1 MNHEY and CDR2 SMNVEV come from the germline V gene (reference sequence). The CDR3 sequence is 13 residues long. Trimming removed 6 bases at V and 5 bases at J, with 13 bases between.

This clonotype appeared a few times. The V and J genes are TRBV7-8 and TRBJ1-5, with D hard to call. Trimming removed 1 base at V and 4 bases at J, with 11 bases between. Germline CDR1 SGHVS, CDR2 FQNEAQ. The length of the CDR3 is 15 residues. This CDR3 reads CASSLESWGNQPQHF. In nucleotides, the CDR3 is TGTGCCAGCAGCTTAGAATCGTGGGGTAATCAGCCCCAGCATTTT.

With respect to this clonotype: At one of its ends the junction is not consistent with the germline gene, which may arise from a read error. The chain joins TRBV20-1 to TRBJ2-1; the D gene is possibly TRBD2 (5 bases). The V gene's germline CDR1 is DFQATT and CDR2 SNEGSKA (reference sequence). This CDR3 region has 12 residues. As DNA, the CDR3 is TGCAGTGCCAGAGGGCAGCCCAACTTAGAGTTCTTC. Its protein product is CSARGQPNLEFF.

This clonotype was seen a handful of times. The chain has TRBV7-9 and TRBJ1-6, with TRBD1 identical over 7 bases. CDR1 is SEHNR and CDR2 is FQNEAQ in the germline V gene (reference sequence). The CDR3 extends over 12 amino acids. The junction had 6 bases not matched to a gene; V was cut back by 5 bases and J by 14 bases. CDR3 DNA sequence: TGTGCCAGCAGCCTACAGGGGTATTCCCTCCACTTT. This codes for CASSLQGYSLHF.

The chain joins TRBV20-1 to TRBJ2-1, with D possibly TRBD2 on 6 matching bases. This CDR3 is 17 amino acids long. Deletions cut 0 bases from V and 0 bases from J, with 15 bases between. The germline gives CDR1 DFQATT, CDR2 SNEGSKA (reference sequence). The CDR3 sequence: CSARDLGGLLSYNEQFF. The CDR3 bases are TGCAGTGCTAGAGATTTGGGGGGACTTCTCTCCTACAATGAGCAGTTCTTC.

The sample holds a few counts of this clonotype. The chain uses TRBV20-1 and TRBJ2-1, with D perhaps matching TRBD1 or TRBD2 (6 bases each). This CDR3 has 15 amino acids. Trimming pared 4 bases from V and 7 bases from J, leaving 20 bases between. The germline V gene encodes CDR1 DFQATT and CDR2 SNEGSKA (reference sequence). CDR3 DNA: TGCAGTGCTAACCCTCCGGCGACTAGGGGGAATGAGCAGTTCTTC. As protein: CSANPPATRGNEQFF.

J is TRBJ2-2 and V is TRBV12-3 or TRBV12-4; unclear D gene. The CDR3 runs to 14 residues. V was clipped by 2 bases and J by 6 bases, with 10 bases between them. The CDR3 region is CASSLRLPPGELFF. The CDR3 nucleotides are TGTGCCAGCAGTTTAAGGCTACCCCCCGGGGAGCTGTTTTTT.

This chain joins TRBV7-9 and TRBJ1-6; no clear D. Trimming took off 0 bases at V and 11 bases at J, with 14 bases between the two ends. Germline V gene lookup returns CDR1 SEHNR and CDR2 FQNEAQ (reference sequence). The CDR3 loop spans 15 amino acids. CDR3 nucleotides: TGTGCCAGCAGCTTAGCAGTCAGCCTGGCGACACCCCTCCACTTT. Encoded protein: CASSLAVSLATPLHF. Filled out from reference TRBV7-9 and TRBJ1-6, the complete variable domain reads DTGVSQNPRHKITKRGQNVTFRCDPISEHNRLYWYRQTLGQGPEFLTYFQNEAQLEKSRLLSDRFSAERPKGSFSTLEIQRTEQGDSAMYLCASSLAVSLATPLHFGNGTRLTVT.

This clonotype was counted between two and nine times. V is TRBV5-1 and J is TRBJ1-4; D is possibly TRBD1 (5 bases). Looked up from germline, CDR1 is SGHRS and CDR2 is YFSETQ. The CDR3 runs to 16 residues. Trimming pared 1 base from V and 8 bases from J, leaving 18 bases between. Written as DNA, the CDR3 is TGCGCCAGCAGCTTGCAGGGCGGCCAGGGCAAGGAAAAACTGTTTTTT. Its protein product is CASSLQGGQGKEKLFF.

This clonotype has at least ten counts. This CDR3 reads CASSLALGDTQYF. The DNA for the CDR3 is TGTGCCAGCAGCTTAGCTCTAGGGGATACGCAGTATTTT. The V call is TRBV7-2, the J call TRBJ2-3; D uncertain. Germline V gives CDR1 SGHTA, CDR2 FQGNSA. The CDR3 loop spans 13 amino acids. Trimming cost V 0 bases and J 6 bases, with 7 bases left between them.

The chain recombines TRBV7-2 with TRBJ2-3, with D perhaps matching TRBD1 (5 bases). CDR3 size: 14 residues. Trimming cost V 5 bases and J 2 bases, with 11 bases left between them. Germline values: CDR1 SGHTA, CDR2 FQGNSA. CDR3 sequence: CASSVDKPTDTQYF. Here the CDR3 DNA reads TGTGCCAGCAGCGTGGACAAGCCCACAGATACGCAGTATTTT.

This clonotype was counted a few times. This chain connects TRBV7-8 to TRBJ2-6, with 9 bases that match TRBD1. The V gene's germline CDR1 is SGHVS and CDR2 FQNEAQ. CDR3 length equals 18 residues. The ends lost 3 bases at V and 4 bases at J; junction bases unmatched: 10. The CDR3: CASSLVGGTGIGANVLTF. CDR3 DNA sequence: TGTGCCAGCAGCTTGGTGGGCGGGACAGGGATCGGGGCCAACGTCCTGACTTTC.

The chain couples TRBV11-2 to TRBJ2-5, with 12 bases lining up with TRBD2. V gave up 2 bases and J gave up 1 base; unmatched junction bases: 11. CDR3 size: 19 residues. Germline-derived CDR1 and CDR2 are SGHAT and FQNNGV. The CDR3, as DNA: TGTGCCAGCAGCTTAACAGGGCCTAGCGGGGGGGCCCCCCAAGAGACCCAGTACTTC. Translated: CASSLTGPSGGAPQETQYF.

This clonotype was counted only a few times. A read error may produce the germline difference seen at one junction end. The rearrangement uses TRBV7-7 and TRBJ2-3; perhaps TRBD2 as D (6 bases). CDR3 length: 14 amino acids. The germline V gene has CDR1 SSHAT and CDR2 FNYEAQ (reference sequence). For the CDR3, the DNA is TGTGCTAGCAGCTCGGCCACTAGCAAAGATACGCAGTATTTT. Its protein product is CASSSATSKDTQYF. Using reference TRBV7-7 and TRBJ2-3 for the parts outside the CDR3, the full variable domain is GAGVSQSPRYKVTKRGQDVTLRCDPISSHATLYWYQQALGQGPEFLTYFNYEAQPDKSGLPSDRFSAERPEGSISTLTIQRTEQRDSAMYRCASSSATSKDTQYFGPGTRLTVL.

This clonotype was seen at least ten times. The rearrangement joins TRBV9 to TRBJ2-1; 10 nucleotides match TRBD2. The CDR3 extends over 17 amino acids. Unmatched junction bases numbered 7, after V lost 3 bases and J lost 1 base. CDR1 SGDLS and CDR2 YYNGEE come from the germline V gene. CDR3 in DNA: TGTGCCAGCAGCGCACTCAGCGGGGGGGGTTCCTACAATGAGCAGTTCTTC. Amino acid sequence: CASSALSGGGSYNEQFF.